This paragraph reports one T cell receptor beta chain. The entry originates in a study of blood T cell repertoires in COVID-19. Data came from immunoSEQ multiplex PCR; TCRdb stores just in-frame clones and leaves some out. Among under 95,000 clones listed, more than 75% were seen once. The V gene end was trimmed by 1 base and the J gene end by 7 bases; junction bases not matched to a gene: 8. This CDR3 contains 16 residues. CDR1 is KGHDR, CDR2 SFDVKD, per germline. Sequencing was performed on peripheral blood. The J gene is TRBJ2-1, the V gene TRBV24-1; 8 nucleotides line up with TRBD1. This clonotype was sampled from a middle-aged man with acute or convalescent COVID-19. In DNA, the CDR3 is TGTGCCACCAGTGATTTAGACAGGGGAAGGGGGAATGAGCAGTTCTTC. This gives the protein CATSDLDRGRGNEQFF.